This T cell receptor beta chain was identified in a study of cytomegalovirus exposure and HLA in healthy donors. This clone was observed once. Its target is unknown. PCR used 60 Vbeta primers and 13 Jbeta primers. Assay used: immunoSEQ multiplex PCR; TCRdb lists only in-frame clones, some missing. The sample includes roughly 190,000 clones, 79% of them seen just once. J was trimmed by 0 bases and V by 0 bases; bases with no gene match: 4. This CDR3 has 17 residues. Germline V gene lookup returns CDR1 SGHVS and CDR2 FQNEAQ. Findings of the study overall: Roughly even sequencing depth across donors was the assumption behind the presence/absence analyses. The authors listed some 160 TCR beta chains as cytomegalovirus-associated. A link between a missense DCLRE1C variant and TCR beta V- and J-gene trimming emerged from a later analysis. Most TCR sequences were uncommon, yet certain public TCRs appeared in many donors.

The receptor was derived from a woman aged 45-65 years in good health and CMV-seronegative. The chain combines TRBV7-8 with TRBJ2-2; 7 nucleotides agree with TRBD2. Sequencing was performed on PBMCs. CDR3 coding DNA: TGTGCCAGCAGCTTAGCCGGGGGGAGGGCGAACACCGGGGAGCTGTTTTTT. Protein sequence: CASSLAGGRANTGELFF.